This T cell receptor beta chain was sequenced for a study of T cell responses to AZD1222 COVID-19 vaccine. Profiling relied on immunoSEQ multiplex PCR, and the TCRdb table lists in-frame clones only, not all of them. The sample records about 130,000 clones, about nine tenths being singletons. CDR1 is LGHDT and CDR2 is YNNKEL in the germline V gene (reference sequence). Trimming stripped 1 base from V and 7 bases from J, with 14 bases between. The CDR3 has 16 amino acids. This specimen consisted of peripheral blood, obtained 28 days after the second AZD1222 dose. The chain carries TRBV3-1 (or the pseudogene TRBV3-2) and TRBJ1-6, with TRBD1 as a possible D gene (6 bases). The source is an adult who received the AZD1222 COVID-19 vaccine. CDR3 in DNA: TGTGCCAGCAGCCAAGGATGGGGTCAGGGGAATTCACCCCTCCACTTT. Translating it yields CASSQGWGQGNSPLHF.